The T cell receptor (beta chain) under discussion was sequenced for a study of blood T cell repertoires in COVID-19. Study overall: The cDNA or gDNA used as material had been derived from T cells, B-cell-depleted T cells, or PBMCs.

The study drew participants aged 18 to 89 years from 24 US areas. Participants' own reports of clinical history determined their cohort assignment. Recovery among Cohort 3 donors was established by two negative PCRs, clearance, or symptom resolution. Sequenced by immunoSEQ multiplex PCR; TCRdb stores in-frame clones only, minus some. The sample includes about 280,000 clones, 88% of them seen just once. This sequence was found in a woman in her 30s who had recovered from COVID-19. Sequenced: PBMCs or T cells enriched from blood (not recorded which).

The CDR3, as DNA: TGTGCCAGCAGCTTAGGTGGGACAGGGAGGGACTACGAGCAGTACTTC. Amino acid sequence: CASSLGGTGRDYEQYF. The chain joins TRBV11-3 to TRBJ2-7; TRBD1 matches at 9 bases. This CDR3 region has 16 residues. The V and J ends lost 1 base and 3 bases, in that order; junction bases with no gene match: 7. Per germline, CDR1 SGHNT and CDR2 YENEEA.